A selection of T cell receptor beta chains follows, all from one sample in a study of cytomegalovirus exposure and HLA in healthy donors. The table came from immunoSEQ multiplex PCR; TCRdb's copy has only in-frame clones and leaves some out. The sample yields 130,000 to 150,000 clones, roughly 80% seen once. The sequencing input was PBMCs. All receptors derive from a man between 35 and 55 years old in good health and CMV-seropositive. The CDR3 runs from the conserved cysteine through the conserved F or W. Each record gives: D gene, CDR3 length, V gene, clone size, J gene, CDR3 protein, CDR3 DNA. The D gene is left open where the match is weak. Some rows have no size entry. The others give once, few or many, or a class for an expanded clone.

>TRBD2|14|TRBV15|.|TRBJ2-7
CATSRGGDAYEQYF
TGTGCCACCAGCAGGGGAGGGGACGCCTACGAGCAGTACTTC
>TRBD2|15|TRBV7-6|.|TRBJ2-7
CASSLTGLAGYEQYF
TGTGCCAGCAGCTTAACGGGACTAGCGGGGTACGAGCAGTACTTC
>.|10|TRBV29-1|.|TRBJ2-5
CSVGGETQYF
TGCAGCGTTGGCGGGGAGACCCAGTACTTC
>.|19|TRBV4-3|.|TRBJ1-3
CASSQDRDRGVGSGNTIYF
TGCGCCAGCAGCCAAGATCGGGATCGGGGAGTTGGGTCTGGAAACACCATATATTTT
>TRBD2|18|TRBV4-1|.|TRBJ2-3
CASSQDPMTSKASDTQYF
TGCGCCAGCAGCCAAGACCCGATGACTAGCAAAGCATCGGATACGCAGTATTTT
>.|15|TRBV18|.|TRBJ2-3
CASSPPGWSGDTQYF
TGTGCCAGCTCACCACCTGGGTGGTCAGGAGATACGCAGTATTTT
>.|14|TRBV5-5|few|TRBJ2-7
CASSPEGGGDEQYF
TGTGCCAGCAGCCCCGAGGGAGGGGGGGACGAGCAGTACTTC
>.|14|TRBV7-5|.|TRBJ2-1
CVRSSRLSYNEQFF
TGTGTCAGAAGCTCAAGACTGTCCTACAATGAGCAGTTCTTC
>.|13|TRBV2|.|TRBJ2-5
CASGGGRLETQYF
TGTGCCAGCGGGGGGGGGCGGTTAGAGACCCAGTACTTC
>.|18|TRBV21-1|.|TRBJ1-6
CASSKGCGRGSYNSPLHF
TGTGCCAGCAGCAAAGGCTGTGGTAGGGGCTCCTATAATTCACCCCTCCACTTT
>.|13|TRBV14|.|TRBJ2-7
CASSFDPRGEQYF
TGTGCCAGCAGTTTCGACCCCCGAGGGGAGCAGTACTTC
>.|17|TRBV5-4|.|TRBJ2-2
CASSLGGTRLNTGELFF
TGTGCCAGCAGCTTGGGGGGGACTCGCTTGAACACCGGGGAGCTGTTTTTT
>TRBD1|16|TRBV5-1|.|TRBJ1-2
CASSSLPGQGANGYTF
TGCGCCAGCAGCTCCCTCCCGGGACAGGGGGCGAATGGCTACACCTTC
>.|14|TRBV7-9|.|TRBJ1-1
CASSLQGTVTEAFF
TGTGCCAGCAGCCTACAGGGCACGGTCACTGAAGCTTTCTTT
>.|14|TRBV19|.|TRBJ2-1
CASSIPAPSNEQFF
TGTGCCAGTAGTATTCCCGCCCCCAGCAATGAGCAGTTCTTC
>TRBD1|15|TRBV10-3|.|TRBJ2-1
CAISRQGAPDNEQFF
TGTGCCATCAGTCGACAGGGGGCTCCCGACAATGAGCAGTTCTTC
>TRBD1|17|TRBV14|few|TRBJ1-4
CASSHIAPGTANEKLFF
TGTGCCAGCAGCCACATCGCCCCCGGGACAGCAAATGAAAAACTGTTTTTT
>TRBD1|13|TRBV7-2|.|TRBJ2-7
CASSRDSLGEQYF
TGTGCCAGCAGCCGGGACAGTCTGGGGGAGCAGTACTTC
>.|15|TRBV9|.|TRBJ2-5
CASSAEGLFRETQYF
TGTGCCAGCAGCGCTGAAGGACTGTTTCGGGAGACCCAGTACTTC
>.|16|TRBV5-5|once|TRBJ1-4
CASSSYRDTRNEKLFF
TGTGCCAGCAGCAGTTACCGGGACACACGTAATGAAAAACTGTTTTTT
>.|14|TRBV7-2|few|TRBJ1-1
CASSPGAANTEAFF
TGTGCCAGCAGCCCTGGGGCGGCGAACACTGAAGCTTTCTTT
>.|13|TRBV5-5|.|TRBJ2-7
CASSHGGSYEQYF
TGTGCCAGCAGCCATGGCGGCTCCTACGAGCAGTACTTC
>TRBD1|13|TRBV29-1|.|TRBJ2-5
CSAATGFSETQYF
TGCAGCGCTGCGACAGGGTTTTCAGAGACCCAGTACTTC
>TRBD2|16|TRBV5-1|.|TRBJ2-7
CASNLSPSGSSYEQYF
TGCGCCAGCAACCTTAGCCCTAGCGGGAGCTCCTACGAGCAGTACTTC
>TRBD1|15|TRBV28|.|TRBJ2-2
CASSAPGQGPGELFF
TGTGCCAGCAGCGCTCCGGGACAGGGCCCCGGGGAGCTGTTTTTT
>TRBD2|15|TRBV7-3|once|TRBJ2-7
CSSSLDGTSSYEQYF
TGTTCCAGCAGCTTAGATGGGACTAGCTCCTACGAGCAGTACTTC
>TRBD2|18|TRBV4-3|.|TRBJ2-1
CASSQDFKRVAGPNEQFF
TGCGCCAGCAGCCAAGATTTCAAGAGGGTAGCGGGACCCAATGAGCAGTTCTTC
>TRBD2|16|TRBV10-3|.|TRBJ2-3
CAISESIAGGDNTQYF
TGTGCCATCAGTGAGTCGATAGCGGGAGGAGACAATACGCAGTATTTT
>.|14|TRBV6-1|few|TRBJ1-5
CASQQSISNQPQHF
TGTGCCAGCCAACAGTCTATAAGCAATCAGCCCCAGCATTTT
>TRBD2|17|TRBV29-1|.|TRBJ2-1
CSVRLLAGGSLGNEQFF
TGCAGCGTGCGACTACTAGCGGGAGGGAGTTTGGGCAATGAGCAGTTCTTC
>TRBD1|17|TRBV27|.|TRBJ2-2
CASGTQGARFLAGELFF
TGTGCCAGCGGGACACAGGGGGCGCGGTTTTTGGCCGGGGAGCTGTTTTTT
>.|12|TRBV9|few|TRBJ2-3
CASSARENTQYF
TGTGCCAGCAGCGCCCGCGAGAATACGCAGTATTTT
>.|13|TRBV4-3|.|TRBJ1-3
CASSQDQGNTIYF
TGCGCCAGCAGCCAAGATCAGGGAAACACCATATATTTT
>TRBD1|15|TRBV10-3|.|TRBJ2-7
CAISELGQGAREQYF
TGTGCCATCAGTGAGTTGGGACAGGGGGCGAGGGAGCAGTACTTC
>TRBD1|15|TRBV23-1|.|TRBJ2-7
CASRQPGQGVDEQYF
TGCGCCAGCAGGCAACCGGGACAGGGAGTCGACGAGCAGTACTTC
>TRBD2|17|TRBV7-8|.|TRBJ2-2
CASSLLGLAGAVGELFF
TGTGCCAGCAGCCTGCTAGGACTAGCGGGAGCGGTCGGGGAGCTGTTTTTT
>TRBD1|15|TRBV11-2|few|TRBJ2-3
CASSSPETGVDTQYF
TGTGCCAGCAGCTCGCCGGAGACAGGGGTAGATACGCAGTATTTT
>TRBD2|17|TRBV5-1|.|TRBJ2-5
CASSPDIAGAGQETQYF
TGCGCCAGCAGCCCCGACATAGCGGGAGCGGGCCAAGAGACCCAGTACTTC
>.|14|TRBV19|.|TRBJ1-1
CASSPWDWNTEAFF
TGTGCCAGTAGTCCTTGGGACTGGAACACTGAAGCTTTCTTT
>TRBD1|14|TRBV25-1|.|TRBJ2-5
CASSGDRGWETQYF
TGTGCCAGCAGTGGGGACAGGGGGTGGGAGACCCAGTACTTC
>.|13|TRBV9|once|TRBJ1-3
CASSVASGNTIYF
TGTGCCAGCAGCGTAGCATCCGGAAACACCATATATTTT
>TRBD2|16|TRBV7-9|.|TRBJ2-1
CASSLTSGLTGTEQFF
TGTGCCAGCAGCTTGACTAGCGGTCTCACCGGAACTGAGCAGTTCTTC
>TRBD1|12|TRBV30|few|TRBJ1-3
CAWSGGGNTIYF
TGTGCCTGGTCAGGGGGAGGAAACACCATATATTTT
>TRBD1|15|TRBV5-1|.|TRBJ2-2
CASSLGQGGTGELFF
TGCGCCAGCAGCTTGGGACAGGGCGGGACCGGGGAGCTGTTTTTT
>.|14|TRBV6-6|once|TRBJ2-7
CATKTAGGFYEQYF
TGTGCCACCAAAACCGCCGGCGGATTCTACGAGCAGTACTTC
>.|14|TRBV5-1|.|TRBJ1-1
CASCQGSVNTEAFF
TGCGCCAGCTGTCAGGGTAGTGTAAACACTGAAGCTTTCTTT